This T cell receptor beta chain comes out of a study of CD8+ T cells in alopecia areata. cDNA serving as the sequencing template came from extracted, reverse transcribed RNA. Some clones are missing from TCRdb's copy, which holds only in-frame ones; the method was immunoSEQ multiplex PCR. The repertoire has 200,000 to 250,000 clones, around 66% of them found once; the top ten carry 0.95% to 1.5%. The trim removed 4 bases at V and 4 bases at J, leaving 11 bases unmatched. Germline lookup yields CDR1 SGHDT and CDR2 YYEEEE. The CDR3 spans 15 residues. Treatment meaning: oral pan-JAK inhibitor, 5-10 mg twice daily.

The receptor's source is a human donor with alopecia areata. The sample here was CD4+ T cells sorted from blood, taken around week 44, from a patient treated with tofacitinib. The rearrangement uses TRBV5-6 and TRBJ2-7; 7 bases are shared with TRBD2. This CDR3 reads CASSRLALDSYEQYF. In DNA, the CDR3 is TGTGCCAGCAGCCGACTAGCCCTAGACAGTTACGAGCAGTACTTC. The variable domain in full, with the rest retrieved from reference TRBV5-6 and TRBJ2-7, is DAGVTQSPTHLIKTRGQQVTLRCSPKSGHDTVSWYQQALGQGPQFIFQYYEEEERQRGNFPDRFSGHQFPNYSSELNVNALLLGDSALYLCASSRLALDSYEQYFGPGTRLTVT.